This T cell receptor beta chain is drawn from a study of blood T cell repertoires in COVID-19. Study summary: There were acute and convalescent COVID-19 samples, and they came from the United States, Italy and Spain. PBMCs, B-cell-depleted T cells, or T cells were the source of the cDNA or gDNA that made up the material.

Authors' data handling: Estimates of nucleated cell counts were drawn from the amplification of reference gene primers. The repertoire was sequenced with immunoSEQ multiplex PCR; TCRdb's copy has only in-frame clones and lacks some. The D gene and trimming were derived from the DNA, and the V and J assignments and clone size from that table. This table has tens of thousands of clones, approximately 82% appearing once. In this sample, this clone turned up once. V was pared by 0 bases and J by 6 bases, with 15 bases between. This CDR3 region has 16 residues. Germline values: CDR1 ENHRY, CDR2 SYGVKD. The origin of this receptor is a man in his fifties or sixties with active or convalescent COVID-19. The specimen sequenced was peripheral blood. V is TRBV10-3 and J is TRBJ1-5; D is ambiguous. The CDR3 DNA reads TGTGCCATCAGTGAGTCGGGAGGGAGCGTAGGTCAGCCCCAGCATTTT. Amino acids: CAISESGGSVGQPQHF.